This T cell receptor (beta chain) was sequenced during a study of CD8 T cells in ankylosing spondylitis listed by TCRdb under 2017. At the level of the whole study: To find TCR variants linked to disease, the study profiled T cell receptor beta repertoires in ankylosing spondylitis patients and healthy donors. In total, the full study cohort was made up of some 110 healthy donors and 20 to 25 ankylosing spondylitis patients. Peripheral blood was sampled, and synovial fluid was additionally collected from ankylosing spondylitis patients.

The research as a whole found: Some motif variants were previously reported in synovial fluid and blood of reactive arthritis patients, suggesting common disease-initiation mechanisms. Blood from ankylosing spondylitis patients appeared to be characterized by a TCR beta motif composed of eight highly homologous amino acid variants. A CD8+ phenotype was shown by the disease-linked clones, which were found at relatively low frequencies in peripheral blood. The disease-linked clones were reported to be significantly enriched in matched synovial fluid samples from ankylosing spondylitis patients.

Comments on this clonotype: This clone's antigen is unknown. The input lacks base qualities; no much larger clone sits a single base away.

Deletion took 5 bases off V and 4 bases off J, with a span of 18 bases between the germline ends. The CDR3 holds 15 amino acids from the cysteine to the phenylalanine. Only the CDR3 DNA is retained, 45 bases long and in frame from the first base. For sequencing, an Illumina HiSeq 2500 was employed. TCR beta libraries were prepared by quantitative 5'-RACE with molecular barcodes. As for the authors' bioinformatics: To identify disease-linked TCR variants, a new computational method was used, one built on a probabilistic model of VDJ rearrangement. TCRdb itself trimmed the public reads at Q25 with fastp, ran MiXCR and retained productive beta chains. One record per CDR3 amino acid sequence lists the most common genes and DNA. The V and J calls and clone size come from TCRdb's table, not from the authors' own analysis. Across this sample there are 380,000 or so distinct CDR3 sequences, with roughly 22% seen only once. The biggest ten clones account for roughly 14% of the sample.

This chain is built from TRBV12-3 or TRBV12-4 and TRBJ2-7; the D match is possibly TRBD1 or TRBD2, with 5 bases aligned in each. This clonotype was sampled from a male donor with ankylosing spondylitis or in good health (not recorded which). The sequenced material came from blood, either unsorted or a sorted T cell fraction (not recorded which). The CDR3 has the sequence CASSPWDEAGYEQYF. The DNA reads as follows: TGTGCCAGCAGTCCATGGGACGAGGCCGGGTACGAGCAGTACTTC.